This T cell receptor (beta chain) was sequenced during a study of cytomegalovirus exposure and HLA in healthy donors. Study summary: Early release data held about 85 million unique TCRs from HLA-typed donors. Notes on the study in general: Researchers had no immune exposure information except CMV serostatus available.

60 Vbeta and 13 Jbeta primers were used in PCR. The authors' processing: A later analysis counted 65 million to 90 million unique TCR beta chains, about 10 million shared. Generated by immunoSEQ multiplex PCR, the TCRdb table keeps only in-frame clones and is missing some. V and J calls and clone size come straight from that table; D and trimming were deduced from the DNA. The data hold 150,000 to 200,000 clones, with about 80% observed a single time. V dropped 5 bases and J dropped 2 bases, with 19 bases sitting between them. The CDR3 consists of 16 residues. The V gene's germline CDR1 is SGHVS and CDR2 FQNEAQ. There are a few counts of this clone. The antigen remains undetermined.

The V gene is TRBV7-8, the J gene TRBJ2-7, with a weak D call TRBD2 (6 bases). The TCR comes from a woman between 50 and 59 years old in good health and CMV-seronegative. The specimen sequenced was PBMCs. The CDR3 nucleotides read TGTGCCAGCAGCGCGGGACGGAGGTTACCCCCCTACGAGCAGTACTTC. Amino acid sequence: CASSAGRRLPPYEQYF. The full variable domain, rest sourced from reference TRBV7-8 and TRBJ2-7, is GAGVSQSPRYKVAKRGQDVALRCDPISGHVSLFWYQQALGQGPEFLTYFQNEAQLDKSGLPSDRFFAERPEGSVSTLKIQRTQQEDSAVYLCASSAGRRLPPYEQYFGPGTRLTVT.